Given below is one TCR beta chain in context. Its matching antigen is unknown. The sample comes from a study of shared clonotypes between healthy human individuals. Findings of the study overall: As a rule, naive subsets had a larger estimated richness than memory subsets.

CD45RO-negative cells were positively selected for CCR7, leaving out terminally differentiated effector memory CD45RA+ cells. Deep-level settings were used for running the assay. For every subset, genomic DNA was evenly distributed across several immunoSEQ plates. Here immunoSEQ multiplex PCR was the method, and the copy in TCRdb shows in-frame clones only, minus some. The data show 800,000 to 950,000 clones, 96% seen once. Germline assignment: CDR1 SGHRS and CDR2 YFSETQ. The CDR3 spans 16 residues. V lost 0 bases and J lost 0, with 13 bases in between. The sample consisted of naive CD8+ T cells sorted from blood. This TCR was sampled from a man younger than 40 in good health. The V call is TRBV5-1, the J call TRBJ2-7; D is ambiguous. This CDR3 is CASSLGTPLSSYEQYF. The CDR3 bases are TGCGCCAGCAGCTTGGGCACTCCTCTTAGCTCCTACGAGCAGTACTTC. The full variable domain, with the rest looked up from reference TRBV5-1 and TRBJ2-7, is KAGVTQTPRYLIKTRGQQVTLSCSPISGHRSVSWYQQTPGQGLQFLFEYFSETQRNKGNFPGRFSGRQFSNSRSEMNVSTLELGDSALYLCASSLGTPLSSYEQYFGPGTRLTVT.